Listed below are T cell receptor beta chains from one sample, sequenced in a study of T cell changes during pregnancy in multiple sclerosis. Repertoires were generated with immunoSEQ multiplex PCR, while TCRdb's copy carries only in-frame clones and drops some. Of roughly 49,000 clones listed, approximately 92% are singletons. The source material was peripheral blood, sampled after pregnancy. The receptors originated from a female donor with multiple sclerosis, enrolled in a pregnancy study. The CDR3 runs from the conserved cysteine through the conserved F or W. D genes are given only for firm matches.

V gene	J gene	D gene	CDR3 DNA	CDR3 protein
TRBV7-3	TRBJ1-1	NA	TGTGCCAGCAGCTTGGGGATCTTGACAGAACTGAACACTGAAGCTTTCTTT	CASSLGILTELNTEAFF
TRBV5-6	TRBJ1-2	NA	TGTGCCAGCAGCCCCCGCGGAACTGACGGCTACACCTTC	CASSPRGTDGYTF
TRBV9	TRBJ1-1	NA	TGTGCCAGCAGCGTGCTCGGGGGCACTGAAGCTTTCTTT	CASSVLGGTEAFF
TRBV7-3	TRBJ2-1	NA	TGTGCCAGCAGCTTAACCCGGAGAGGTGAGCAGTTCTTC	CASSLTRRGEQFF
TRBV19	TRBJ2-2	NA	TGTGCCAGTTCTCCGACCGGGGAGCTGTTTTTT	CASSPTGELFF
TRBV7-5	TRBJ2-5	NA	TGTGTCAGAAGCTTAAGTCGGGTAGAGACCCAGTACTTC	CVRSLSRVETQYF
TRBV19	TRBJ1-1	TRBD1	TGTGCCAGTAGTTTGCGGACAGGGGGGAGGAACACTGAAGCTTTCTTT	CASSLRTGGRNTEAFF
TRBV19	TRBJ2-7	NA	TGTGCCAGTAGGAGAACAGGAGACGAGCAGTACTTC	CASRRTGDEQYF
TRBV25-1	TRBJ1-6	NA	TGTGCCAGCAGTCCCCACGAAGGGCTTGCGGGTAATTCACCCCTCCACTTT	CASSPHEGLAGNSPLHF
TRBV19	TRBJ1-1	TRBD1	TGTGCCAGTAGTATCCAGGGGGCCCCTACTGAAGCTTTCTTT	CASSIQGAPTEAFF
TRBV2	TRBJ2-7	TRBD1	TGTGCCAGCAGTGGGGGACAGGGTGGGCTCGAGCAGTACTTC	CASSGGQGGLEQYF
TRBV20-1	TRBJ1-1	NA	TGCAGTGCTAGTTTCCGGACTGAAGCTTTCTTT	CSASFRTEAFF
TRBV6-5	TRBJ2-7	NA	TGTGCCAGCAGTTACTCGGGAGGGGGCTACGAGCAGTACTTC	CASSYSGGGYEQYF
TRBV5-4	TRBJ2-7	TRBD2	TGTGCCAGCAGCTTAAGAGCGGGGGGCGGAACCGAGCAGTACTTC	CASSLRAGGGTEQYF
TRBV5-4	TRBJ1-5	NA	TGTGCCAGCAGCTTGGGAGGGCTCGGTCAGCCCCAGCATTTT	CASSLGGLGQPQHF
TRBV4-2	TRBJ2-1	TRBD2	TGTGCCAGCAGCCCAAGGCCTCCGGGACTAGCGGGGGAGCAGTTCTTC	CASSPRPPGLAGEQFF
TRBV7-2	TRBJ1-5	TRBD1	TGTGCCAGCAGCTTGGGACAGGTGGGACAGCCCCAGCATTTT	CASSLGQVGQPQHF
TRBV9	TRBJ2-2	NA	TGTGCCAGCAGCGTAGGAGGCTTCGGGGAGCTGTTTTTT	CASSVGGFGELFF
TRBV7-6	TRBJ2-7	NA	TGTGCCAGCACCCCTCGCGGGGCCTACGAGCAGTACTTC	CASTPRGAYEQYF
TRBV11-3	TRBJ2-1	NA	TGTGCCAGCAGCTCGACTAGTTCCAACTACAATGAGCAGTTCTTC	CASSSTSSNYNEQFF
TRBV5-1	TRBJ1-2	TRBD1	TGCGCCAGCAGCCGCAGGACAGGAATTTATGGCTACACCTTC	CASSRRTGIYGYTF
TRBV2	TRBJ1-5	TRBD1	TGTGCCAGTGGAAAGGACAGGGATGGTCAGCCCCAGCATTTT	CASGKDRDGQPQHF
TRBV11-2	TRBJ1-4	NA	TGTGCCAGCAGCTTAACAGGCTATGGGGAAAAACTGTTTTTT	CASSLTGYGEKLFF
TRBV2	TRBJ2-7	NA	TGTGCCAGCGGGACTGCATACGAGCAGTACTTC	CASGTAYEQYF
TRBV21-1	TRBJ2-7	NA	TGTGCCAGCAGCAAAGCCGGCAGGCCACCCTACGAGCAGTACTTC	CASSKAGRPPYEQYF